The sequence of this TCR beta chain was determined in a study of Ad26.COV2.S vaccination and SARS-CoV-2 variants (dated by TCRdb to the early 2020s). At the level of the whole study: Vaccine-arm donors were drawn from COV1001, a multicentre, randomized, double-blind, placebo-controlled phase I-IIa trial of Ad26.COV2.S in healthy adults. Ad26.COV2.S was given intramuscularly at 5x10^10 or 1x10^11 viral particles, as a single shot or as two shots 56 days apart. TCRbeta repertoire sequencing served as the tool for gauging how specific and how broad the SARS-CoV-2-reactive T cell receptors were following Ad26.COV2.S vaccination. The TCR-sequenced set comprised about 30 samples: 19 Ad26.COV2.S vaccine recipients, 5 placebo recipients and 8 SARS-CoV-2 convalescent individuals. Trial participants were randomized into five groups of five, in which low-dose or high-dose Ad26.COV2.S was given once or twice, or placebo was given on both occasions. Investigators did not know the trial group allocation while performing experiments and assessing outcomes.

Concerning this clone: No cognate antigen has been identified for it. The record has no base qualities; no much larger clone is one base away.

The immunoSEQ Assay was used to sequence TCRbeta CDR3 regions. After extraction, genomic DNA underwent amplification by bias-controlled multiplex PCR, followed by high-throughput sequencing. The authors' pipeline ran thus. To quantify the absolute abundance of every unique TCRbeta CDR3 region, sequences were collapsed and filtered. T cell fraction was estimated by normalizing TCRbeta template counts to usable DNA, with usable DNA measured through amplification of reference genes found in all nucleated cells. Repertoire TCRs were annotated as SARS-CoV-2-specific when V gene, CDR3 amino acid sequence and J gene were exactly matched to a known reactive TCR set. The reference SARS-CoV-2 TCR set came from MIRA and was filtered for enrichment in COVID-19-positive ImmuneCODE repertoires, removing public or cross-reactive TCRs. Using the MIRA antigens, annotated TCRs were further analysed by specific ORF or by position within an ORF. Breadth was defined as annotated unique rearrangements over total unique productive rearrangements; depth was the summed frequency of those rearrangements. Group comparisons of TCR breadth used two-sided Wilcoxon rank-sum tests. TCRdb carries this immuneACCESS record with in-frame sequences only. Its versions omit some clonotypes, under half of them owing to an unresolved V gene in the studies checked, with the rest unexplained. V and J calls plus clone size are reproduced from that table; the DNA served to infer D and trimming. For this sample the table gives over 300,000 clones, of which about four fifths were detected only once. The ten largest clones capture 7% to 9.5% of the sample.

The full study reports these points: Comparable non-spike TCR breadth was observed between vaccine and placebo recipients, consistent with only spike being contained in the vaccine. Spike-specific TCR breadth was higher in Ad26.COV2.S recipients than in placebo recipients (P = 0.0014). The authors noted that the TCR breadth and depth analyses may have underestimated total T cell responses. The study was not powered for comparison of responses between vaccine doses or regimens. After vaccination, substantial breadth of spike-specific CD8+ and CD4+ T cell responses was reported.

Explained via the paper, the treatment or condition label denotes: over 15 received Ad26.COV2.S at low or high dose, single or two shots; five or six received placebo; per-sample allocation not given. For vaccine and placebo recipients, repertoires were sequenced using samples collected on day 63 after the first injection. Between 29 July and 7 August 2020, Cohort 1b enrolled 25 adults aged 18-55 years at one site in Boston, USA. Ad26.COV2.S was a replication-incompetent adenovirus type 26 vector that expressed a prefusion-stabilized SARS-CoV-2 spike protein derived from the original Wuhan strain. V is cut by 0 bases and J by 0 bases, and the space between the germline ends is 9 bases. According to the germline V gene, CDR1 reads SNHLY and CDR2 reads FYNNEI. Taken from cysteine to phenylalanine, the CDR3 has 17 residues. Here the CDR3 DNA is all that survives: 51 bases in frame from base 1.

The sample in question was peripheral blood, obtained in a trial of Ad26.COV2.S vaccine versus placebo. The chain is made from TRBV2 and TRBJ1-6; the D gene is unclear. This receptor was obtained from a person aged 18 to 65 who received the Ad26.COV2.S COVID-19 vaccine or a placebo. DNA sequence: TGTGCCAGCAGTGAAGCTAGGTTTAGCTCCTATAATTCACCCCTCCACTTT. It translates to CASSEARFSSYNSPLHF.